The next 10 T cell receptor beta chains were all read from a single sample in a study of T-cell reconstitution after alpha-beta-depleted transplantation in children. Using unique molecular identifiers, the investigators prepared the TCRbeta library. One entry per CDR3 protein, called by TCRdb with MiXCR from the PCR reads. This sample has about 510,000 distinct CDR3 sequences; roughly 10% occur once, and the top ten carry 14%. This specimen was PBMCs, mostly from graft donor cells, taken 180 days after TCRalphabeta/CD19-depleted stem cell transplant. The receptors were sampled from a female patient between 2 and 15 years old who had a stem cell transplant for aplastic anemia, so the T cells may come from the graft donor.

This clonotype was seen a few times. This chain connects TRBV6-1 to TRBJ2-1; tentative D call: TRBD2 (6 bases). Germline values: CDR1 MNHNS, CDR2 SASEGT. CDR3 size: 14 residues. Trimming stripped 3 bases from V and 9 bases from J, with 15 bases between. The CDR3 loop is CASSDQGGGGEQFF. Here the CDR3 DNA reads TGTGCCAGCAGTGATCAGGGAGGTGGTGGTGAGCAGTTCTTC.

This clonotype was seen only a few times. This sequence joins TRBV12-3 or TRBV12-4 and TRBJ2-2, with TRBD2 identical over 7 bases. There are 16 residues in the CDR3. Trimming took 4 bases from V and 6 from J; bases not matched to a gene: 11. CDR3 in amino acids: CASSSLTWGGAGELFF. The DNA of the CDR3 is TGTGCCAGCAGTTCCCTGACATGGGGAGGGGCCGGGGAGCTGTTTTTT.

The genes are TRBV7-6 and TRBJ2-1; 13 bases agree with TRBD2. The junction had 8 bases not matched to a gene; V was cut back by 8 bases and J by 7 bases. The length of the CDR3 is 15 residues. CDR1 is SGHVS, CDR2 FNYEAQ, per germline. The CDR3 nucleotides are TGTGCCAGCCTACCGGGACTAGCGGGATGGAATGAGCAGTTCTTC. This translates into CASLPGLAGWNEQFF.

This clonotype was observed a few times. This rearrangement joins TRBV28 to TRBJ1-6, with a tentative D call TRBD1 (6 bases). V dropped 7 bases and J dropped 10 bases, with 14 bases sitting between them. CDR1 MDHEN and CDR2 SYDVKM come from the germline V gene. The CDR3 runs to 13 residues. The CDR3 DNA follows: TGTGCCAGCACCCCGGGACACCAATCACCCCTCCACTTT. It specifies CASTPGHQSPLHF.

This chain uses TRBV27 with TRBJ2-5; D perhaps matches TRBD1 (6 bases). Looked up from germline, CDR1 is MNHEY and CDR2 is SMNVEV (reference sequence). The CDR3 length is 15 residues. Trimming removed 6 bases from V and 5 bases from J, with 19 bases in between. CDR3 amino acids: CASSLTTGLKETQYF. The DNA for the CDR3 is TGTGCCAGCAGCCTTACTACAGGGTTGAAGGAGACCCAGTACTTC.

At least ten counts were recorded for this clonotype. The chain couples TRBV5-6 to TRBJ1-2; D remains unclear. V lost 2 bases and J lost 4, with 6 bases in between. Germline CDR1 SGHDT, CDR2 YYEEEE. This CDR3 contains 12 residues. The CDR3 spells CASSLARYGYTF. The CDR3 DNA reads TGTGCCAGCAGCTTAGCCCGCTATGGCTACACCTTC.

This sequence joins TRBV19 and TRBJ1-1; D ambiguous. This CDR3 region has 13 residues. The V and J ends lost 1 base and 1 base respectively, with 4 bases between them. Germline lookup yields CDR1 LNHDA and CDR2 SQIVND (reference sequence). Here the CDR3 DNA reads TGTGCCAGTAGTATAGGTACGAACACTGAAGCTTTCTTT. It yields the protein CASSIGTNTEAFF. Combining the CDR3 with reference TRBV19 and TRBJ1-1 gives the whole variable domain DGGITQSPKYLFRKEGQNVTLSCEQNLNHDAMYWYRQDPGQGLRLIYYSQIVNDFQKGDIAEGYSVSREKKESFPLTVTSAQKNPTAFYLCASSIGTNTEAFFGQGTRLTVV.

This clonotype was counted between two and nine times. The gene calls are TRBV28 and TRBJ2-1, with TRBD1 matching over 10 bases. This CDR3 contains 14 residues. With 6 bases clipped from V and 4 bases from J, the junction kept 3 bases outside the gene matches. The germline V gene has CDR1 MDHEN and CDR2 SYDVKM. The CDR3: CASRRDRGYNEQFF. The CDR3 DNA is TGTGCCAGCAGGAGGGACAGGGGTTACAATGAGCAGTTCTTC.

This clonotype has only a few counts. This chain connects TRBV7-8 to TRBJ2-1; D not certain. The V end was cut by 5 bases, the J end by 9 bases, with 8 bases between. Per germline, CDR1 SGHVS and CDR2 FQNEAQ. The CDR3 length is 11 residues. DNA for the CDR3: TGTGCCAGCAGCAACTTTGGTGAGCAGTTCTTC. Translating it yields CASSNFGEQFF.

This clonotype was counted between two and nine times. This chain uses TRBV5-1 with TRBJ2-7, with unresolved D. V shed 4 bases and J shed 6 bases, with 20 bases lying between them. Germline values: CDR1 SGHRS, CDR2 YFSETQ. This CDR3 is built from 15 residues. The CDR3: CASSPSLGILREQYF. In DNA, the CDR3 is TGCGCCAGCAGCCCGTCACTGGGGATACTACGCGAGCAGTACTTC.